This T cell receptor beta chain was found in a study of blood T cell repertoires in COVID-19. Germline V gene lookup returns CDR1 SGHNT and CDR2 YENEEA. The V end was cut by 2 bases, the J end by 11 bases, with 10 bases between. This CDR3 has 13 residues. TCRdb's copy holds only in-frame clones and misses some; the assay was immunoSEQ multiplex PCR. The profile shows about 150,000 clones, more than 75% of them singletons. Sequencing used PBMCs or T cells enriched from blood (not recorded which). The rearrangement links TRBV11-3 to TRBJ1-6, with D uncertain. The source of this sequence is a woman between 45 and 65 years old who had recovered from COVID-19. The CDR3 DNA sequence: TGTGCCAGCAGCTTAACCCCCGGGGCACCCCTCCACTTT. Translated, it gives CASSLTPGAPLHF.